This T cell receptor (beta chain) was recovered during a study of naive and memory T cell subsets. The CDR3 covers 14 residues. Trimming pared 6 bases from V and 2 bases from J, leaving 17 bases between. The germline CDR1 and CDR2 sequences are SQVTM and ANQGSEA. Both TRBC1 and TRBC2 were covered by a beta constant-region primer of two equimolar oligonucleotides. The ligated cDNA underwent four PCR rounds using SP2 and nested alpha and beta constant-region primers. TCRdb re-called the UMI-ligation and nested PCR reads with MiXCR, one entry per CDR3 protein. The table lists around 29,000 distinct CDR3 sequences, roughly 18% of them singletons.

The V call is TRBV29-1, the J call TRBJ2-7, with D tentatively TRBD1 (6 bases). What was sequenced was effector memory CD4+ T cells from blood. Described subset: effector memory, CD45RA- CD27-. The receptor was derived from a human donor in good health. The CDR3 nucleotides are TGCAGCGTGCAAGAACAGGGTAGAACCTACGAGCAGTACTTC. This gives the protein CSVQEQGRTYEQYF.